The sequence of this TCR beta chain was determined in a study of CD8 T cells in Susac syndrome. The CDR3 is 12 amino acids. Trimming stripped 5 bases from V and 7 bases from J, with 11 bases between. Germline CDR1 reads SNHLY; CDR2 reads FYNNEI. Random hexamers primed reverse transcription of about 0.45 to 1 ug RNA. Coverage of TCR beta CDR3 amplification by immunoSEQ multiplex PCR extended to 54 Vbeta and 13 Jbeta. TCRdb fed the immunoSEQ multiplex PCR reads into MiXCR, producing one record per CDR3 protein. The sample lists around 80,000 distinct CDR3 sequences, roughly nine tenths seen once, with 0.5% in the top ten.

This sequence originates from a human donor with multiple sclerosis. The chain links TRBV2 to TRBJ1-2; D not certain. The sequencing sample was made of CD8+ T cells from PBMCs. CDR3 coding DNA: TGTGCCAGCAGTACAGTATTTGCTGGCTACACCTTC. It specifies CASSTVFAGYTF.